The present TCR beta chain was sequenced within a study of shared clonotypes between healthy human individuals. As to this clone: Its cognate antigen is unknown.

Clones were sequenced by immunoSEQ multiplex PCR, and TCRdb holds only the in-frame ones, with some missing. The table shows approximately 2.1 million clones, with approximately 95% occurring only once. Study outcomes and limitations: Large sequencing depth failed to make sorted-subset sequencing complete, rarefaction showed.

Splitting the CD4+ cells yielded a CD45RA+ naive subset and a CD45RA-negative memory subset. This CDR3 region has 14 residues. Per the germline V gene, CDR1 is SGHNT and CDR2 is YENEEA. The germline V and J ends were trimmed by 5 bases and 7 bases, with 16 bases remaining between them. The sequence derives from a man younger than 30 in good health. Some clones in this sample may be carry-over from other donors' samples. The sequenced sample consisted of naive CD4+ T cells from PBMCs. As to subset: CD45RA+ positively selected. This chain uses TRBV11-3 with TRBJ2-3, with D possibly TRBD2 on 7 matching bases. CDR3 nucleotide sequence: TGTGCCAGCAGCCTTCGAGGGGGGGTCAATACGCAGTATTTT. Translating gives CASSLRGGVNTQYF.